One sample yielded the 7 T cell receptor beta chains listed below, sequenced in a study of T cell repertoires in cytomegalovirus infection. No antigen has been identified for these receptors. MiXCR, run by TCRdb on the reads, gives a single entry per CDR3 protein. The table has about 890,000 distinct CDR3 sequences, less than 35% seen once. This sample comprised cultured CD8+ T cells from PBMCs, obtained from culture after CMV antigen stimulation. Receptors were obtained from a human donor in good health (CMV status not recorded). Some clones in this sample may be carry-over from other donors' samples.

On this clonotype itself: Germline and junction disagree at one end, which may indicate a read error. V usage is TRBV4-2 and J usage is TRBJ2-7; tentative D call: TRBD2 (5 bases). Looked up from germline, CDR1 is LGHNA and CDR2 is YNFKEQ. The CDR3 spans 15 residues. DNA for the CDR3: TGTGCCAGAAGCCAATATTTGGGGAGCTCCTACGAGCAGTACTTC. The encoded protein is CARSQYLGSSYEQYF.

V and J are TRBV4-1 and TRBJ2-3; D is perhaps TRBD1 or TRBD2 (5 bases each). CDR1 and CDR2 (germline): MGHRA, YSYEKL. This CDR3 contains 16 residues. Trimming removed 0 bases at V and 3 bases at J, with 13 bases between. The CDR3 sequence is CASSQDNGGITDTQYF. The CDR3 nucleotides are TGCGCCAGCAGCCAAGATAATGGGGGAATTACAGATACGCAGTATTTT.

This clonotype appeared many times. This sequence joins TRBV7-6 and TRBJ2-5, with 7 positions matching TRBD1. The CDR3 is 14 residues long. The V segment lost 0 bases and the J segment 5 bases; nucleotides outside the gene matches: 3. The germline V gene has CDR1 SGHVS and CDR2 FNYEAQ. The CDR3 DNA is TGTGCCAGCAGCTTAGCAACAGGGGCCGAGACCCAGTACTTC. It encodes CASSLATGAETQYF.

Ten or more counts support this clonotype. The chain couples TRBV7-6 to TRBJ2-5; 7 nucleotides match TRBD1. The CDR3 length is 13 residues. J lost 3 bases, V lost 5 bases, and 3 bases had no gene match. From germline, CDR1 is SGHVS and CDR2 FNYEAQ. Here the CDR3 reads CASSPGTEETQYF. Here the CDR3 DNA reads TGTGCCAGCAGCCCCGGGACAGAAGAGACCCAGTACTTC.

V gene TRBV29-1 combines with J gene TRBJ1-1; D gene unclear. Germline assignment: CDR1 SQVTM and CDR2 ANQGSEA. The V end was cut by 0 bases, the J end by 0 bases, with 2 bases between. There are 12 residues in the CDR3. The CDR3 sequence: CSVEDMNTEAFF. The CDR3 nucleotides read TGCAGCGTTGAAGACATGAACACTGAAGCTTTCTTT.

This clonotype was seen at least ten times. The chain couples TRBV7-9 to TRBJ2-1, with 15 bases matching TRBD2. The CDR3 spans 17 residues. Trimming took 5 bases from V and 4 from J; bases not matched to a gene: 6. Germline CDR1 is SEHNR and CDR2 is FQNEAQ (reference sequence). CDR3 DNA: TGTGCCAGCAGCACCTGGACTAGCGGGGGGGCTTACAATGAGCAGTTCTTC. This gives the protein CASSTWTSGGAYNEQFF.

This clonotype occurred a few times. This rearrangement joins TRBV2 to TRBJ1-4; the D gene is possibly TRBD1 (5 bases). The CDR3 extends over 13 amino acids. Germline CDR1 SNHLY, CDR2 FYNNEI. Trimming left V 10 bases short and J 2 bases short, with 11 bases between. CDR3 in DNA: TGTGCCATCCCTCGGGGCACTAATGAAAAACTGTTTTTT. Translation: CAIPRGTNEKLFF.